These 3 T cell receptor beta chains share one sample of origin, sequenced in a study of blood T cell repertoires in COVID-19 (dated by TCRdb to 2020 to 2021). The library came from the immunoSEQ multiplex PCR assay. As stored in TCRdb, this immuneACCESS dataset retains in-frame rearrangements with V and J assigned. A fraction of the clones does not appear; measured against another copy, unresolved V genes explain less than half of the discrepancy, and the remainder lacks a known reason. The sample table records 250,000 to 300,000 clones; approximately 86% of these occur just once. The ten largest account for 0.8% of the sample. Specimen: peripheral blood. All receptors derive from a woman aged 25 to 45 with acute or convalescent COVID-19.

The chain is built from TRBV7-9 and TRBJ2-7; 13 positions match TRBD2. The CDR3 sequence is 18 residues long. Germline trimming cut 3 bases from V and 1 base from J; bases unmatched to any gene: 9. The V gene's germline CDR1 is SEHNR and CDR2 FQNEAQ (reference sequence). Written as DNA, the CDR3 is TGTGCCAGCAGCTTGAGGACTAGCGGGAGAAGTGGTTCCTACGAGCAGTACTTC. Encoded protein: CASSLRTSGRSGSYEQYF. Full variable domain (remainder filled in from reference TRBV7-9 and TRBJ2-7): DTGVSQNPRHKITKRGQNVTFRCDPISEHNRLYWYRQTLGQGPEFLTYFQNEAQLEKSRLLSDRFSAERPKGSFSTLEIQRTEQGDSAMYLCASSLRTSGRSGSYEQYFGPGTRLTVT.

The DNA of the CDR3 is TGTGCCAGCAGTGACCCAGCGGGGGGGGAAGGCTACACCTTC. Protein product: CASSDPAGGEGYTF. V gene TRBV6-4 combines with J gene TRBJ1-2; maybe TRBD1 (5 bases). Looked up from germline, CDR1 is MRHNA and CDR2 is SNTAGT. This CDR3 region has 14 residues. The V end was cut by 2 bases, the J end by 8 bases, with 15 bases between.

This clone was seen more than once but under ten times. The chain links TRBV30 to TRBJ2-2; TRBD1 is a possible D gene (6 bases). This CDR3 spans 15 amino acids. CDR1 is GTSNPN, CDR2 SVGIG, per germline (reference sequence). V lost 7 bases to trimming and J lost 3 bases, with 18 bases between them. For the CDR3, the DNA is TGTGCCTCCCGTGAACCGGACAGAGACACCGGGGAGCTGTTTTTT. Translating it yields CASREPDRDTGELFF.